This entry lists 26 T cell receptor beta chains sequenced from one sample in a study of CD8 T cells in ankylosing spondylitis. TCRdb analysed the 5' RACE reads with MiXCR anew, one entry per CDR3 protein. The data contain 300,000 to 350,000 distinct CDR3 sequences, around 10% of them singletons. The specimen sequenced was blood, either unsorted or a sorted T cell fraction (not recorded which). The receptors here all came from a female donor with ankylosing spondylitis or in good health (not recorded which).

This clonotype showed up many times. The CDR3 DNA reads as TGTGCCAGCAGCTTAGTCTGGGGAAACACCATATATTTT. It yields the protein CASSLVWGNTIYF. V and J are TRBV7-2 and TRBJ1-3; D remains ambiguous. V was cut by 1 base and J by 4 bases, with 5 bases left in between. The CDR3 has 13 amino acids. Germline V CDR1 and CDR2: SGHTA, FQGNSA.

This rearrangement joins TRBV28 to TRBJ2-3; the match to TRBD2 covers 8 bases. The CDR3 sequence is 16 residues long. CDR1 is MDHEN and CDR2 is SYDVKM in the germline V gene. J gave up 6 bases and V 6 bases, and 14 bases lay outside the gene matches. Here the CDR3 DNA reads TGTGCCAGCAGCCCCGGGACTAGTGACGTGTCGGATACGCAGTATTTT. Its translation is CASSPGTSDVSDTQYF.

This rearrangement joins TRBV7-9 to TRBJ2-5; possible D gene TRBD2, 7 bases. The CDR3 covers 16 residues. In germline, CDR1 is SEHNR, CDR2 FQNEAQ (reference sequence). V was pared by 7 bases and J by 1 base, with 19 bases between. DNA for the CDR3: TGTGCCAGCACCCGGGGGGACACGCTAATCCAAGAGACCCAGTACTTC. Protein sequence: CASTRGDTLIQETQYF.

For this clonotype: A much larger clone sits a single nucleotide away, making a read error possible. The chain carries TRBV5-1 and TRBJ2-1; no clear D gene. V was shortened by 7 bases and J by 4 bases, with 21 bases between the two germline ends. This CDR3 is built from 16 residues. Germline CDR1 is SGHRS and CDR2 is YFSETQ. In DNA, the CDR3 is TGCGCCAGCGCCGTTACCGGGTCCCATACTTACAATGAGCAGTTCTTC. Translation: CASAVTGSHTYNEQFF.

This clonotype was counted many times. This chain connects TRBV24-1 to TRBJ2-2; 8 bases align to TRBD2. CDR1 is KGHDR, CDR2 SFDVKD, per germline. The junction had 6 bases not matched to a gene; V was cut back by 7 bases and J by 6 bases. The CDR3 runs 14 residues. The CDR3 loop is CATSVLAGSGELFF. The CDR3 DNA reads TGTGCCACCAGCGTTCTAGCGGGTTCCGGGGAGCTGTTTTTT.

This clonotype was detected a few times. The J gene is TRBJ2-3, the V gene TRBV2, with D perhaps assigned TRBD1 or TRBD2 (5 bases each). CDR1 is SNHLY and CDR2 is FYNNEI in the germline V gene. The CDR3 length is 13 residues. V lost 0 bases to trimming and J lost 14 bases, with 15 bases between them. CDR3 DNA: TGTGCCAGCAGTGAAGCGCCGGGGCCCCACGGGTATTTT. Translating gives CASSEAPGPHGYF.

This clonotype is a singleton in its sample. The chain employs TRBV25-1 and TRBJ2-5; unclear D gene. CDR3 length equals 11 residues. CDR1 is MGHDK and CDR2 is SYGVNS in the germline V gene. Between the trimmed V and J ends, which lost 8 bases and 4 bases, there was a span of 8 bases. The CDR3 DNA is TGTGCCAGCGGCTGGGTAGAGACCCAGTACTTC. It encodes CASGWVETQYF.

The rearrangement uses TRBV7-9 and TRBJ2-1, with unresolved D. The germline gives CDR1 SEHNR, CDR2 FQNEAQ (reference sequence). The CDR3 covers 17 residues. Trimming pared 1 base from V and 1 base from J, leaving 14 bases between. CDR3 sequence: CASSLVGLVGSYNEQFF. The CDR3 DNA reads TGTGCCAGCAGCTTAGTCGGTCTAGTCGGTTCCTACAATGAGCAGTTCTTC.

This clonotype was seen more than once but under ten times. One junction end does not reproduce the germline sequence, and a read error may be involved. The rearrangement joins TRBV7-7 to TRBJ2-5; the D gene is possibly TRBD2 (5 bases). The V gene's germline CDR1 is SSHAT and CDR2 FNYEAQ (reference sequence). This CDR3 has 15 residues. In DNA, the CDR3 is TGTGCTAGCAGCCAGTCCTACGGGGTTAAAGAGACCCAGTACTTC. This encodes CASSQSYGVKETQYF.

Ten or more counts support this clonotype. The V and J genes are TRBV2 and TRBJ2-1, with D uncertain. This CDR3 spans 13 amino acids. Germline-derived CDR1 and CDR2 are SNHLY and FYNNEI. The V end lost 4 bases, the J end lost 9 bases, and 13 bases lay between the germline ends. The CDR3 is CASSVVPDGEQFF. Here the CDR3 DNA reads TGTGCCAGCAGTGTGGTCCCGGACGGTGAGCAGTTCTTC.

The CDR3 nucleotides read TGTGCCAGCAGCCAAGATCACACCGGGGAGCTGTTTTTT. Protein sequence: CASSQDHTGELFF. This chain links TRBV14 with TRBJ2-2; no clear D. The CDR3 is 13 residues long. V lost 0 bases and J lost 3, with 2 bases in between. Per germline, CDR1 SGHDN and CDR2 FVKESK.

This clonotype was recorded many times. The rearrangement joins TRBV20-1 to TRBJ1-3; tentatively, D is TRBD1 (5 bases). Germline CDR1 and CDR2: DFQATT and SNEGSKA (reference sequence). The CDR3 contains 14 residues. V dropped 1 base and J dropped 5 bases, with 12 bases sitting between them. Here the CDR3 reads CSARASGVRNTIYF. The CDR3 DNA follows: TGCAGTGCTAGAGCCTCGGGGGTGCGAAACACCATATATTTT.

This chain links TRBV27 with TRBJ1-6; weak D call: TRBD1 (6 bases). There are 14 residues in the CDR3. Germline V gene data show CDR1 as MNHEY and CDR2 as SMNVEV (reference sequence). V lost 8 bases to trimming and J lost 0 bases, with 8 bases between them. The CDR3 DNA reads TGTGCCAGCCGAGGGGGCTCCTATAATTCACCCCTCCACTTT. Translated, it gives CASRGGSYNSPLHF.

Remarks on this clonotype: With a much larger clone just one base away, this may be a read error. V and J are TRBV20-1 and TRBJ2-2; perhaps TRBD1 as D (5 bases). The CDR3 consists of 15 residues. Trimming removed 3 bases at V and 9 bases at J, with 20 bases between. Germline V gene lookup returns CDR1 DFQATT and CDR2 SNEGSKA (reference sequence). CDR3 sequence reads: CSARGFVGDTWELFF. CDR3 sequence (DNA): TGCAGTGCTAGGGGTTTTGTAGGGGATACCTGGGAGCTGTTTTTT.

The chain links TRBV15 to TRBJ2-2; D perhaps matches TRBD1 (6 bases). The ends were cut back, 0 bases at V and 8 bases at J, with 10 bases in the middle. CDR3 length equals 14 residues. Germline lookup yields CDR1 LNHNV and CDR2 YYDKDF (reference sequence). Here the CDR3 DNA reads TGTGCCACCAGCAGAGAACAGGGATCGGGGGAGCTGTTTTTT. Translating it yields CATSREQGSGELFF.

V and J are TRBV11-2 and TRBJ2-7; 10 nucleotides agree with TRBD2. CDR1 and CDR2 (germline): SGHAT, FQNNGV. The CDR3 is 18 residues long. Trimming took 5 bases from V and 0 from J; bases not matched to a gene: 13. CDR3 protein: CASSPPVRLAGFSYEQYF. Here the CDR3 DNA reads TGTGCCAGCAGCCCCCCGGTGCGACTAGCGGGTTTCTCCTACGAGCAGTACTTC.

This clonotype was seen many times. This chain joins TRBV7-2 and TRBJ1-1; 9 bases match TRBD1. Looked up from germline, CDR1 is SGHTA and CDR2 is FQGNSA. The CDR3 sequence is 16 residues long. J was trimmed by 0 bases and V by 5 bases; bases with no gene match: 7. The CDR3 nucleotides are TGTGCCAGCAGCCCATCGGACAGGGGAATGAACACTGAAGCTTTCTTT. It yields the protein CASSPSDRGMNTEAFF.

The chain couples TRBV4-3 to TRBJ1-1; 7 bases map to TRBD1. The CDR3 length is 14 residues. J lost 0 bases, V lost 5 bases, and 3 bases had no gene match. Germline lookup yields CDR1 LGHNA and CDR2 YSLEER. CDR3 bases: TGCGCCAGCAGCAACAGGGGCATGAACACTGAAGCTTTCTTT. Translated: CASSNRGMNTEAFF.

This clonotype was picked up many times. The chain's CDR3 is CAISETGQGQEGNTEAFF. CDR3 coding DNA: TGTGCCATCAGTGAGACGGGACAGGGGCAAGAGGGTAACACTGAAGCTTTCTTT. The chain employs TRBV10-3 and TRBJ1-1, with 10 bases lining up with TRBD1. The germline V gene has CDR1 ENHRY and CDR2 SYGVKD. With V trimmed by 2 bases and J by 2 bases, 11 bases remained unmatched. The CDR3 consists of 18 residues.

This clonotype has only a few counts. This chain joins TRBV7-2 and TRBJ2-7; the D gene is possibly TRBD1 (5 bases). The CDR3 has 14 residues. In germline, CDR1 is SGHTA, CDR2 FQGNSA. Trimming took 1 base from V and 3 from J, leaving 10 bases between them. CDR3 in amino acids: CASSLEGAVYEQYF. The CDR3 DNA is TGTGCCAGCAGCTTAGAAGGGGCAGTCTACGAGCAGTACTTC.

This clonotype was recorded at least ten times. This chain uses TRBV5-1 with TRBJ2-3, with 7 positions matching TRBD1. With V trimmed by 6 bases and J by 2 bases, 9 bases remained unmatched. CDR3 length: 15 residues. Germline CDR1 and CDR2: SGHRS and YFSETQ. CDR3 in amino acids: CASNKPGQTTDTQYF. The CDR3 DNA reads TGCGCCAGCAACAAACCGGGACAGACCACAGATACGCAGTATTTT.

The chain recombines TRBV28 with TRBJ1-5, with TRBD1 identical over 12 bases. Germline values: CDR1 MDHEN, CDR2 SYDVKM. The J segment lost 1 base and the V segment lost 4 bases, leaving 8 bases of the junction unmatched. The CDR3 spans 18 residues. The CDR3 here is CASSSRDRGRKSNQPQHF. In nucleotides, the CDR3 is TGTGCCAGCAGTTCCCGGGACAGGGGGCGAAAGAGCAATCAGCCCCAGCATTTT. The variable domain in full, with the rest retrieved from reference TRBV28 and TRBJ1-5, is DVKVTQSSRYLVKRTGEKVFLECVQDMDHENMFWYRQDPGLGLRLIYFSYDVKMKEKGDIPEGYSVSREKKERFSLILESASTNQTSMYLCASSSRDRGRKSNQPQHFGDGTRLSIL.

Here the CDR3 reads CSATEGLHGYTF. The CDR3 DNA sequence: TGCAGTGCTACCGAAGGCTTGCATGGCTACACCTTC. The V gene is TRBV20-1, the J gene TRBJ1-2, with D hard to call. Per the germline V gene, CDR1 is DFQATT and CDR2 is SNEGSKA (reference sequence). V lost 4 bases to trimming and J lost 6 bases, with 12 bases between them. This CDR3 has 12 amino acids.

This clonotype was detected only once. A much larger clone differs by one base, so this may be a read error. Since the CDR3 does not end with the conserved phenylalanine or tryptophan, this likely comes from a read error. The chain recombines TRBV6-2 or TRBV6-3 with TRBJ2-1, with a possible D match to TRBD2 (5 bases). Germline V gene lookup returns CDR1 MNHEY and CDR2 SVGEGT. V lost 2 bases, J lost 9 bases, and 11 bases lay in between. The CDR3 runs to 13 residues. CDR3 region: CASSYRLAGEQFS. Here the CDR3 DNA reads TGTGCCAGCAGTTACCGGCTAGCTGGTGAGCAGTTCTCC.

In this sample, this clonotype turned up many times. The chain employs TRBV24-1 and TRBJ2-3, with 7 nucleotides matching TRBD1. Germline CDR1 KGHDR, CDR2 SFDVKD. The CDR3 contains 15 residues. After removal of 0 bases from V and 1 base from J, the junction contained 0 bases not matched to a gene. The CDR3 here is CATSDLDRGTDTQYF. The DNA for the CDR3 is TGTGCCACCAGTGATTTGGACAGGGGCACAGATACGCAGTATTTT.

This clonotype appeared a few times. The V and J genes are TRBV7-9 and TRBJ1-2, with no clear D. Germline-derived CDR1 and CDR2 are SEHNR and FQNEAQ (reference sequence). This CDR3 is 13 amino acids long. With 1 base removed from V and 2 bases from J, the gap between germline ends came to 5 bases. CDR3 nucleotides: TGTGCCAGCAGCTTAGAAGTAAACTATGGCTACACCTTC. Amino acid sequence: CASSLEVNYGYTF.